The 13 T cell receptor beta chains presented below share a single source sample, sequenced in a study of shared clonotypes between healthy human individuals. Sequencing was performed with immunoSEQ multiplex PCR; in TCRdb, only in-frame clones are kept and a portion is missing. The sample holds some 2,500,000 clones, approximately 94% seen once. The sequenced sample consisted of naive CD4+ T cells from PBMCs. Subset given: CD45RA+ positively selected. These receptors were collected from a man aged 18 to 29 in good health. Some clones in this sample may be carry-over from other donors' samples.

The rearrangement links TRBV10-1 to TRBJ1-2, with 7 bases that match TRBD1. V lost 2 bases and J lost 7; bases outside the gene matches: 7. This CDR3 spans 14 amino acids. Germline V lookup: CDR1 WNHNN, CDR2 SYGVQD (reference sequence). The CDR3 DNA sequence: TGCGCCAGCAGTGAGGACAGGGATATTCGTGGCTACACCTTC. As protein: CASSEDRDIRGYTF.

The gene calls are TRBV18 and TRBJ1-5; no firm D call. This CDR3 contains 14 residues. Deletions cut 3 bases from V and 0 bases from J, with 6 bases between. CDR1 is KGHSH and CDR2 is LQKENI in the germline V gene. DNA for the CDR3: TGTGCCAGCTCACCGTCCGATAGCAATCAGCCCCAGCATTTT. This gives the protein CASSPSDSNQPQHF.

The CDR3 loop reads CASSSRAGGIDNEQFF. The CDR3 DNA reads as TGTGCCAGCAGTTCACGGGCAGGGGGCATCGACAATGAGCAGTTCTTC. The chain has TRBV28 and TRBJ2-1; 8 positions match TRBD1. This CDR3 is 16 amino acids long. With V trimmed by 4 bases and J by 5 bases, 10 bases remained unmatched. From germline, CDR1 is MDHEN and CDR2 SYDVKM.

DNA for the CDR3: TGTGCCAGCAGTTCCTATCCGGGGGGACTAGCGGGGCCAGATACGCAGTATTTT. Translated, it gives CASSSYPGGLAGPDTQYF. This chain uses TRBV27 with TRBJ2-3; 13 nucleotides agree with TRBD2. V lost 4 bases and J lost 4; bases outside the gene matches: 11. The CDR3 spans 18 residues. Per germline, CDR1 MNHEY and CDR2 SMNVEV (reference sequence).

The chain links TRBV7-3 to TRBJ2-3; TRBD1 matches at 7 bases. V was pared by 5 bases and J by 6 bases, with 8 bases of the junction left unmatched. The V gene's germline CDR1 is SGHTA and CDR2 FQGTGA. The CDR3 runs 14 residues. CDR3 loop: CASSHSLQGDTQYF. CDR3 coding DNA: TGTGCCAGCAGCCACTCCCTACAGGGGGATACGCAGTATTTT.

The gene calls are TRBV6-5 and TRBJ1-2, with D hard to call. Per the germline V gene, CDR1 is MNHEY and CDR2 is SVGAGI. The length of the CDR3 is 15 residues. V dropped 0 bases and J dropped 5 bases, with 13 bases sitting between them. The CDR3 is CASSYSIGQTYGYTF. As DNA, the CDR3 is TGTGCCAGCAGTTACTCAATCGGCCAGACTTATGGCTACACCTTC.

This clone was detected only once. V is TRBV6-1 and J is TRBJ1-5; D is perhaps TRBD1 (6 bases). The CDR3 contains 13 residues. Between the trimmed V and J ends, which lost 8 bases and 9 bases, there was a span of 17 bases. Per the germline V gene, CDR1 is MNHNS and CDR2 is SASEGT. The CDR3 DNA reads TGTGCCAGCGGAACAGGGCCCCTGGGGCCCCAGCATTTT. It yields the protein CASGTGPLGPQHF.

The rearrangement joins TRBV6-5 to TRBJ2-1, with 7 positions matching TRBD1. J lost 2 bases, V lost 4 bases, and 8 bases had no gene match. The CDR3 is made up of 16 amino acids. Germline CDR1 and CDR2: MNHEY and SVGAGI. The CDR3 sequence: CASSLLRTGPYNEQFF. Written as DNA, the CDR3 is TGTGCCAGCAGTTTGCTCCGGACAGGCCCCTACAATGAGCAGTTCTTC.

The chain couples TRBV7-9 to TRBJ1-2; a weak D match, TRBD1 (5 bases). V shed 5 bases and J shed 4 bases, with 17 bases lying between them. This CDR3 is built from 15 residues. The germline gives CDR1 SEHNR, CDR2 FQNEAQ (reference sequence). CDR3 sequence: CASSLWDARGYGYTF. The CDR3 coding sequence is TGTGCCAGCAGCCTTTGGGACGCCCGGGGCTATGGCTACACCTTC. The full variable domain, its missing parts supplied by reference TRBV7-9 and TRBJ1-2, is DTGVSQNPRHKITKRGQNVTFRCDPISEHNRLYWYRQTLGQGPEFLTYFQNEAQLEKSRLLSDRFSAERPKGSFSTLEIQRTEQGDSAMYLCASSLWDARGYGYTFGSGTRLTVV.

The V call is TRBV6-1, the J call TRBJ2-3; unclear D gene. This CDR3 contains 13 residues. The germline CDR1 and CDR2 sequences are MNHNS and SASEGT. V was shortened by 6 bases and J by 4 bases, with 11 bases between the two germline ends. In nucleotides, the CDR3 is TGTGCCAGCAGGAACCTTAACGCAGATACGCAGTATTTT. Amino acids: CASRNLNADTQYF.

The V call is TRBV5-4, the J call TRBJ2-2, with 13 bases lining up with TRBD2. CDR3 length: 18 residues. Germline lookup yields CDR1 SGHNT and CDR2 YYREEE (reference sequence). Trimming removed 4 bases from V and 5 bases from J; junction bases left unmatched: 11. The CDR3 nucleotides are TGTGCCAGCAGCGCACACTCGGGACTAGCGGGACGGACCGGGGAGCTGTTTTTT. Residues: CASSAHSGLAGRTGELFF.

CDR3 loop: CASSDRGGPTGELFF. CDR3 coding DNA: TGTGCCAGTAGCGACAGGGGAGGTCCCACCGGGGAGCTGTTTTTT. The J gene is TRBJ2-2, the V gene TRBV19; TRBD1 matches at 8 bases. V shed 6 bases and J 4 bases; nucleotides not matched to a gene: 7. CDR3 size: 15 residues. CDR1 and CDR2 (germline): LNHDA, SQIVND (reference sequence).

The chain has TRBV27 and TRBJ2-2, with 8 positions matching TRBD1. The CDR3 runs 18 residues. Germline V gene lookup returns CDR1 MNHEY and CDR2 SMNVEV (reference sequence). V shed 5 bases and J 3 bases; nucleotides not matched to a gene: 14. The CDR3 is CASSQGQVPAEDTGELFF. The CDR3 nucleotides read TGTGCCAGCAGTCAGGGACAGGTCCCCGCTGAGGACACCGGGGAGCTGTTTTTT.